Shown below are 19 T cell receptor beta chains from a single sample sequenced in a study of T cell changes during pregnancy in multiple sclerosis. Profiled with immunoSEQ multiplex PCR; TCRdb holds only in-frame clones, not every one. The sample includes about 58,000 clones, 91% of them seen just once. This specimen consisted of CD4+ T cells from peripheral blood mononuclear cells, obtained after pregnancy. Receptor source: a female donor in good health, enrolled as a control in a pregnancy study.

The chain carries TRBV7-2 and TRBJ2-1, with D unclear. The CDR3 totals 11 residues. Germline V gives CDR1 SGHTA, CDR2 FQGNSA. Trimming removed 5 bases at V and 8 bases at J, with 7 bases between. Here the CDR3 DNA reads TGTGCCAGCAGCCACCGGGATGAGCAGTTCTTC. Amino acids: CASSHRDEQFF.

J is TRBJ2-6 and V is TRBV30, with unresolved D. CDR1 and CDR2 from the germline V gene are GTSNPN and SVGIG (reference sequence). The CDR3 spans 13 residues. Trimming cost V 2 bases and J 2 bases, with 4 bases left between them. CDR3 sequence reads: CAWSHPGANVLTF. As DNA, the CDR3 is TGTGCCTGGAGTCATCCTGGGGCCAACGTCCTGACTTTC.

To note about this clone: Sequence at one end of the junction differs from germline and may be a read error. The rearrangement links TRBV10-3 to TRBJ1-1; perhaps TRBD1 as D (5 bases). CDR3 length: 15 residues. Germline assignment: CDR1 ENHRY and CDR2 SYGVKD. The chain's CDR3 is CASSYFQGVNTEAFF. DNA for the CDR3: TGTGCCAGCAGTTACTTCCAGGGCGTGAACACTGAAGCTTTCTTT.

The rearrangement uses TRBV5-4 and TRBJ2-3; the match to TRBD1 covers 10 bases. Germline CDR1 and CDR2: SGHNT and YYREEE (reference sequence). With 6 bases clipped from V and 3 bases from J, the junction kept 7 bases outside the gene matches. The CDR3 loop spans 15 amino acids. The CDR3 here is CASKGRGQGTDTQYF. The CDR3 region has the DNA TGTGCCAGCAAGGGTCGGGGACAGGGGACAGATACGCAGTATTTT.

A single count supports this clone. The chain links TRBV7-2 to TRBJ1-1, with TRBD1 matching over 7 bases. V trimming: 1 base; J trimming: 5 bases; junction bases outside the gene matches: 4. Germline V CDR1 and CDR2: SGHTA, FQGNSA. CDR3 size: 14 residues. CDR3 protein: CASSLEGGRTEAFF. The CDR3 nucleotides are TGTGCCAGCAGCTTAGAAGGGGGCAGGACTGAAGCTTTCTTT.

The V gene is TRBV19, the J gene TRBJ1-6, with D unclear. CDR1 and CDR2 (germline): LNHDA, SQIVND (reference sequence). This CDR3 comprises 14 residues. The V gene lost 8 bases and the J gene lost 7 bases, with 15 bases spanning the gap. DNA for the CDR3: TGTGCCAGTTGCTCTTCCCGGCGGAATTCACCCCTCCACTTT. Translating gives CASCSSRRNSPLHF.

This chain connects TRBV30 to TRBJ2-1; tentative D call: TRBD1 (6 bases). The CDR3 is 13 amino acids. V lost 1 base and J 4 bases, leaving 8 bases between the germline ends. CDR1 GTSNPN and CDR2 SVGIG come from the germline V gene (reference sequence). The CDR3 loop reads CAWSEDSYNEQFF. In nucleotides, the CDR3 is TGTGCCTGGAGTGAGGACAGTTACAATGAGCAGTTCTTC.

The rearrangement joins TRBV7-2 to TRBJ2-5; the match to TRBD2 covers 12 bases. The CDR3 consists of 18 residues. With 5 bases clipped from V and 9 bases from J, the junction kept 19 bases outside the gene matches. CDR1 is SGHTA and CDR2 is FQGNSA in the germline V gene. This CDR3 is CASSQNPVASGGAGAQYF. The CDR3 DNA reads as TGTGCCAGCAGCCAAAACCCCGTGGCTAGCGGGGGGGCCGGGGCCCAGTACTTC.

CDR3 DNA: TGTGCCAGCAGCCAAGGGTTAGGGGGAGAGCAGTACTTC. Protein sequence: CASSQGLGGEQYF. The genes are TRBV14 and TRBJ2-7; a weak D match, TRBD1 (6 bases). Trimming took 1 base from V and 7 from J, leaving 11 bases between them. The germline V gene has CDR1 SGHDN and CDR2 FVKESK. The CDR3 consists of 13 residues.

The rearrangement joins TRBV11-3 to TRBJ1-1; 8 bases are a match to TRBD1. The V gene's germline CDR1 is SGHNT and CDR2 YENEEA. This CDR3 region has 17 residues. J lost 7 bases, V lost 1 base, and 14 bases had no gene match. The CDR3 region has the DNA TGTGCCAGCAGCTTAGCAACTCCGGGCAGGGGGCCGGGTGAAGCTTTCTTT. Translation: CASSLATPGRGPGEAFF.

The CDR3 spells CASSFPQGAQGYTF. As DNA, the CDR3 is TGTGCCAGCAGCTTTCCACAGGGGGCTCAGGGCTACACCTTC. The gene calls are TRBV13 and TRBJ1-2; 9 bases are a match to TRBD1. V lost 3 bases, J lost 8 bases, and 7 bases stayed unmatched. From germline, CDR1 is PRHDT and CDR2 FYEKMQ (reference sequence). This CDR3 region has 14 residues.

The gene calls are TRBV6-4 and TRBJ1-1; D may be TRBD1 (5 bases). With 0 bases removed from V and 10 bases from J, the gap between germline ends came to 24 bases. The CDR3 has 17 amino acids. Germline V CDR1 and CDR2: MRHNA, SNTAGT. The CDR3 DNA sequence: TGTGCCAGCAGTGACTCGTATGGGGAGGGGTTGGAGTGGAGAGCTTTCTTT. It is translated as CASSDSYGEGLEWRAFF.

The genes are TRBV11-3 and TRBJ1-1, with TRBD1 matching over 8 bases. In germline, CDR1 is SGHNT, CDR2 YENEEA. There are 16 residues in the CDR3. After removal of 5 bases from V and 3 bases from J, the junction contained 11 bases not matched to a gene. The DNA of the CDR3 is TGTGCCAGCAGCCGGACAGGGATAGTGAGGGACACTGAAGCTTTCTTT. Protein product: CASSRTGIVRDTEAFF.

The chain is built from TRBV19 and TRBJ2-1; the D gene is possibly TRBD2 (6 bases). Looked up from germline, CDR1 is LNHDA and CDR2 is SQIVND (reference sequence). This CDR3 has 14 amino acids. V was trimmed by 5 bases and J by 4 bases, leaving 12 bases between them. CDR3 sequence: CASSPGLSYNEQFF. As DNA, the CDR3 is TGTGCCAGTAGTCCCGGACTATCTTACAATGAGCAGTTCTTC.

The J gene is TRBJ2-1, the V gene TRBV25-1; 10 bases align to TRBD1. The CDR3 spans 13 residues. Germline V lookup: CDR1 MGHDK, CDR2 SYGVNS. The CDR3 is CAVGDRGYNEQFF. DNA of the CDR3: TGTGCTGTTGGGGACAGGGGCTACAATGAGCAGTTCTTC.

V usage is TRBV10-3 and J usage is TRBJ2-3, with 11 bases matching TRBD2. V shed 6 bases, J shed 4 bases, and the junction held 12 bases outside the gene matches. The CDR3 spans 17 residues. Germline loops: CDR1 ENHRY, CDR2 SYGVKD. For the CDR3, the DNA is TGTGCCATCAGGGTCGGGCTTAGCGGGGGGGGTGCAGATACGCAGTATTTT. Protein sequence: CAIRVGLSGGGADTQYF.

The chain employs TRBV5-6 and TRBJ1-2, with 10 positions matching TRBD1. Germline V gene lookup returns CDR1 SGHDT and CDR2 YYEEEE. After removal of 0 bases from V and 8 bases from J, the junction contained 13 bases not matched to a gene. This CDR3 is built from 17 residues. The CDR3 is CASSLGSDRGLPFGYTF. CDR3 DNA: TGTGCCAGCAGCTTGGGGTCAGACAGGGGGCTTCCCTTCGGCTACACCTTC.

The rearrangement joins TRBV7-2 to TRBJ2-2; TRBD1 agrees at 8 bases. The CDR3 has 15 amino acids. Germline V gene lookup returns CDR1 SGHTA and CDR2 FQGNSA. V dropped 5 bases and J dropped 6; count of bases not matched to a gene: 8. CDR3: CASSRSGTGAGELFF. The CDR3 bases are TGTGCCAGCAGCCGTTCCGGGACAGGTGCCGGGGAGCTGTTTTTT. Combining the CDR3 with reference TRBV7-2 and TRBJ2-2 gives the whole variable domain GAGVSQSPSNKVTEKGKDVELRCDPISGHTALYWYRQSLGQGLEFLIYFQGNSAPDKSGLPSDRFSAERTGGSVSTLTIQRTQQEDSAVYLCASSRSGTGAGELFFGEGSRLTVL.

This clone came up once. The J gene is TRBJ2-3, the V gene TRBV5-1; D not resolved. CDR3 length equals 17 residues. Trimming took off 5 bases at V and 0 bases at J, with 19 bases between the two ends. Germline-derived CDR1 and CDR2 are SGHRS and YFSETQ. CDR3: CASRKLPSDTSTDTQYF. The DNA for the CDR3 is TGCGCCAGCAGAAAACTACCCTCCGATACTAGCACAGATACGCAGTATTTT.